Presented here are 14 T cell receptor beta chains from one specimen sequenced in a study of cytomegalovirus exposure and HLA in healthy donors. The method was immunoSEQ multiplex PCR; TCRdb's version includes in-frame clones alone and lacks a portion of them. Among about 160,000 clones, 89% were seen once, and the ten largest hold under 13%. Sequenced material: PBMCs. These receptors all stem from a woman younger than 30 in good health and CMV-seropositive.

This clone was seen ten or more times. The chain carries TRBV10-3 and TRBJ2-7, with 8 bases lining up with TRBD1. V lost 7 bases and J lost 3; bases outside the gene matches: 5. Germline values: CDR1 ENHRY, CDR2 SYGVKD. The CDR3 is made up of 13 amino acids. For the CDR3, the DNA is TGTGCCATCAAGACCGGGACAGGCTACGAGCAGTACTTC. Translating gives CAIKTGTGYEQYF.

The chain has TRBV27 and TRBJ2-1, with a weak D call TRBD2 (5 bases). The CDR3 has 16 residues. Looked up from germline, CDR1 is MNHEY and CDR2 is SMNVEV (reference sequence). The V end lost 0 bases, the J end lost 4 bases, and 13 bases lay between the germline ends. In nucleotides, the CDR3 is TGTGCCAGCAGTTTATCGGCCCAGCGGACGTACAATGAGCAGTTCTTC. Translating gives CASSLSAQRTYNEQFF.

The J gene is TRBJ1-1, the V gene TRBV5-1; D is unclear. Deletions cut 0 bases from V and 1 base from J, with 7 bases between. CDR1 is SGHRS, CDR2 YFSETQ, per germline. The CDR3 is 14 residues long. CDR3 protein: CASSLDLGNTEAFF. The CDR3 DNA sequence: TGCGCCAGCAGCTTGGACCTCGGGAACACTGAAGCTTTCTTT. Supplemented by reference TRBV5-1 and TRBJ1-1, the full variable domain reads KAGVTQTPRYLIKTRGQQVTLSCSPISGHRSVSWYQQTPGQGLQFLFEYFSETQRNKGNFPGRFSGRQFSNSRSEMNVSTLELGDSALYLCASSLDLGNTEAFFGQGTRLTVV.

This clone turned up a few times. The chain recombines TRBV7-9 with TRBJ2-6; 10 bases align to TRBD1. J lost 4 bases, V lost 5 bases, and 14 bases had no gene match. This CDR3 region has 19 residues. CDR1 is SEHNR and CDR2 is FQNEAQ in the germline V gene (reference sequence). This CDR3 reads CASSHPERQGADGANVLTF. CDR3 DNA sequence: TGTGCCAGCAGCCATCCTGAGAGACAGGGGGCAGACGGGGCCAACGTCCTGACTTTC.

The DNA of the CDR3 is TGTGCCAGCCGGGAGGACACCATAGCGGGAGGGCCCTACAATGAGCAGTTCTTC. It is translated as CASREDTIAGGPYNEQFF. The rearrangement links TRBV2 to TRBJ2-1; 11 positions agree with TRBD2. The ends lost 8 bases at V and 2 bases at J; junction bases unmatched: 14. Germline loops: CDR1 SNHLY, CDR2 FYNNEI. This CDR3 is built from 18 residues.

The CDR3 region has the DNA TGTGCCAGCAGCTTGGATAGCGGGAGTCCTTCGGGGTTGGAGACCCAGTACTTC. Encoded protein: CASSLDSGSPSGLETQYF. This chain links TRBV5-4 with TRBJ2-5; 9 nucleotides agree with TRBD2. CDR3 length: 18 residues. CDR1 is SGHNT and CDR2 is YYREEE in the germline V gene (reference sequence). The V gene end was trimmed by 0 bases and the J gene end by 5 bases; junction bases not matched to a gene: 14.

The genes are TRBV27 and TRBJ2-3, with 7 nucleotides matching TRBD1. V trimming: 5 bases; J trimming: 1 base; junction bases outside the gene matches: 9. The CDR3 consists of 16 residues. Germline V gives CDR1 MNHEY, CDR2 SMNVEV (reference sequence). The CDR3 DNA reads as TGTGCCAGCAGTCTCTGGACAGGAACAGGCACAGATACGCAGTATTTT. Encoded protein: CASSLWTGTGTDTQYF.

This clone was recorded once. The V call is TRBV4-1, the J call TRBJ1-1, with a possible D match to TRBD1 (6 bases). From germline, CDR1 is MGHRA and CDR2 YSYEKL. The V end lost 4 bases, the J end lost 0 bases, and 12 bases lay between the germline ends. The CDR3 consists of 15 residues. For the CDR3, the DNA is TGCGCCAGCAGCCTCGGGACACCCATGAACACTGAAGCTTTCTTT. Translation: CASSLGTPMNTEAFF.

This clone was counted once. The V and J genes are TRBV5-6 and TRBJ1-1; D is ambiguous. V was shortened by 3 bases and J by 3 bases, with 9 bases between the two germline ends. This CDR3 contains 13 residues. Germline lookup yields CDR1 SGHDT and CDR2 YYEEEE. The CDR3 is CASSSLSYTEAFF. Here the CDR3 DNA reads TGTGCCAGCAGCTCCCTCTCTTACACTGAAGCTTTCTTT. Complete variable domain (other parts from reference TRBV5-6 and TRBJ1-1): DAGVTQSPTHLIKTRGQQVTLRCSPKSGHDTVSWYQQALGQGPQFIFQYYEEEERQRGNFPDRFSGHQFPNYSSELNVNALLLGDSALYLCASSSLSYTEAFFGQGTRLTVV.

The CDR3 DNA reads as TGTGCCAGCTCACCAAGCAATGCGGGAGTATACGAGCAGTACTTC. Translating gives CASSPSNAGVYEQYF. The genes are TRBV18 and TRBJ2-7; TRBD2 agrees at 7 bases. CDR3 length: 15 residues. Germline V CDR1 and CDR2: KGHSH, LQKENI. V shed 2 bases and J 4 bases; nucleotides not matched to a gene: 8.

V is TRBV7-9 and J is TRBJ1-2; D may be TRBD1 (6 bases). V lost 1 base and J 8 bases, leaving 17 bases between the germline ends. The CDR3 covers 15 residues. CDR1 and CDR2 (germline): SEHNR, FQNEAQ (reference sequence). The CDR3 spells CASSLVRGGDFGYTF. The CDR3 region has the DNA TGTGCCAGCAGCTTAGTAAGGGGGGGAGATTTCGGCTACACCTTC.

The CDR3 loop is CASSPGGYEQYF. The CDR3 bases are TGTGCCAGCAGCCCAGGGGGCTACGAGCAGTACTTC. This chain links TRBV11-3 with TRBJ2-7; TRBD1 matches at 7 bases. V was pared by 5 bases and J by 3 bases, with 1 base of the junction left unmatched. CDR1 is SGHNT, CDR2 YENEEA, per germline. CDR3 length: 12 amino acids.

This rearrangement joins TRBV18 to TRBJ2-2; D unclear. Germline assignment: CDR1 KGHSH and CDR2 LQKENI. The CDR3 is made up of 14 amino acids. With 3 bases removed from V and 6 bases from J, the gap between germline ends came to 11 bases. The CDR3 loop is CASSPSLDSGELFF. The CDR3 DNA sequence: TGTGCCAGCTCACCGTCTCTAGATTCCGGGGAGCTGTTTTTT. Looking up the rest from reference TRBV18 and TRBJ2-2 gives the full variable domain: NAGVMQNPRHLVRRRGQEARLRCSPMKGHSHVYWYRQLPEEGLKFMVYLQKENIIDESGMPKERFSAEFPKEGPSILRIQQVVRGDSAAYFCASSPSLDSGELFFGEGSRLTVL.

The table lists this clone with a count of one. This rearrangement joins TRBV28 to TRBJ2-5, with 8 bases lining up with TRBD1. J was trimmed by 0 bases and V by 4 bases; bases with no gene match: 7. This CDR3 comprises 16 residues. CDR1 MDHEN and CDR2 SYDVKM come from the germline V gene. CDR3 protein: CASSSRQGPYQETQYF. The CDR3 region has the DNA TGTGCCAGCAGTTCCCGACAGGGGCCGTACCAAGAGACCCAGTACTTC. The full variable domain, rest sourced from reference TRBV28 and TRBJ2-5, is DVKVTQSSRYLVKRTGEKVFLECVQDMDHENMFWYRQDPGLGLRLIYFSYDVKMKEKGDIPEGYSVSREKKERFSLILESASTNQTSMYLCASSSRQGPYQETQYFGPGTRLLVL.